Listed below are T cell receptor beta chains from one sample, sequenced in a study of CD8 T cells in Susac syndrome. TCRdb ran MiXCR on the immunoSEQ multiplex PCR reads and lists one entry per CDR3 protein. The data contain 180,000 or so distinct CDR3 sequences, around 94% of them seen just once; the ten biggest clones take up 0.11% to 0.15%. Sample: CD4+ T cells from PBMCs. The receptors were gathered from a human donor in good health. CDR3s include the opening cysteine and the closing phenylalanine or tryptophan. The D gene is left open where the match is weak. Some rows have no size entry. The others give once, few or many, or a class for an expanded clone.

v_call: TRBV15; j_call: TRBJ2-3; d_call: TRBD2; clone_size: NA; cdr3_aa: CATSRGGASGTDTQYF; cdr3_nt: TGTGCCACCAGCCGCGGGGGGGCCTCGGGCACAGATACGCAGTATTTT
v_call: TRBV3-1; j_call: TRBJ2-1; d_call: TRBD2; clone_size: NA; cdr3_aa: CASSQGLAEYGQFF; cdr3_nt: TGTGCCAGCAGCCAGGGACTAGCAGAGTACGGGCAGTTCTTC
v_call: TRBV15; j_call: TRBJ2-3; d_call: TRBD2; clone_size: NA; cdr3_aa: CATSRDGAGDKDTQYF; cdr3_nt: TGTGCCACCAGCAGAGATGGAGCGGGGGATAAAGATACGCAGTATTTT
v_call: TRBV24-1; j_call: TRBJ2-5; d_call: TRBD1; clone_size: NA; cdr3_aa: CATGQGGGETQYF; cdr3_nt: TGTGCCACGGGACAGGGAGGTGGAGAGACCCAGTACTTC
v_call: TRBV30; j_call: TRBJ1-5; d_call: NA; clone_size: NA; cdr3_aa: CAWSPGSGSNQPQHF; cdr3_nt: TGTGCCTGGAGCCCGGGTTCTGGTAGCAATCAGCCCCAGCATTTT
v_call: TRBV3-1; j_call: TRBJ1-6; d_call: TRBD1; clone_size: NA; cdr3_aa: CASSPTGDSYNSPLHF; cdr3_nt: TGTGCCAGCAGCCCCACAGGGGACTCCTATAATTCACCCCTCCACTTT
v_call: TRBV7-9; j_call: TRBJ2-1; d_call: TRBD1; clone_size: NA; cdr3_aa: CASSKDGTGGFNEQFF; cdr3_nt: TGTGCCAGCAGCAAAGACGGGACAGGGGGATTTAATGAGCAGTTCTTC
v_call: TRBV24-1; j_call: TRBJ2-5; d_call: NA; clone_size: NA; cdr3_aa: CATSDPSEYQETQYF; cdr3_nt: TGTGCCACCAGTGACCCTAGCGAGTACCAAGAGACCCAGTACTTC
v_call: TRBV9; j_call: TRBJ2-1; d_call: TRBD1; clone_size: NA; cdr3_aa: CASSVTGETYNEQFF; cdr3_nt: TGTGCCAGCAGCGTCACAGGGGAAACCTACAATGAGCAGTTCTTC
v_call: TRBV7-2; j_call: TRBJ2-3; d_call: NA; clone_size: NA; cdr3_aa: CASSFVGGSTDTQYF; cdr3_nt: TGTGCCAGCAGCTTCGTTGGGGGAAGCACAGATACGCAGTATTTT
v_call: TRBV4-1; j_call: TRBJ2-2; d_call: NA; clone_size: NA; cdr3_aa: CASSQERGWNTGELFF; cdr3_nt: TGCGCCAGCAGCCAAGAGAGGGGGTGGAACACCGGGGAGCTGTTTTTT
v_call: TRBV7-2; j_call: TRBJ1-1; d_call: NA; clone_size: NA; cdr3_aa: CASSYGFTEAFF; cdr3_nt: TGTGCCAGCAGCTACGGTTTCACTGAAGCTTTCTTT
v_call: TRBV5-6; j_call: TRBJ1-5; d_call: NA; clone_size: NA; cdr3_aa: CASSLAGLTQPQHF; cdr3_nt: TGTGCCAGCAGCTTGGCCGGACTTACCCAGCCCCAGCATTTT
v_call: TRBV15; j_call: TRBJ1-2; d_call: NA; clone_size: NA; cdr3_aa: CATSRAGESGYTF; cdr3_nt: TGTGCCACCAGCAGAGCTGGGGAAAGTGGCTACACCTTC
v_call: TRBV29-1; j_call: TRBJ2-7; d_call: NA; clone_size: NA; cdr3_aa: CSVRKGEREQYF; cdr3_nt: TGCAGCGTTCGTAAGGGGGAGAGGGAGCAGTACTTC
v_call: TRBV29-1; j_call: TRBJ2-3; d_call: TRBD2; clone_size: NA; cdr3_aa: CSVRGGGGVQDTQYF; cdr3_nt: TGCAGCGTTAGGGGCGGCGGGGGGGTGCAAGATACGCAGTATTTT
v_call: TRBV5-6; j_call: TRBJ1-2; d_call: NA; clone_size: NA; cdr3_aa: CASSPWGSYGYTF; cdr3_nt: TGTGCCAGCAGCCCCTGGGGGTCCTATGGCTACACCTTC
v_call: TRBV7-9; j_call: TRBJ1-1; d_call: TRBD1; clone_size: NA; cdr3_aa: CASSSPGQMYTEAFF; cdr3_nt: TGTGCCAGCAGCTCACCGGGACAGATGTACACTGAAGCTTTCTTT
v_call: TRBV4-2; j_call: TRBJ2-1; d_call: NA; clone_size: NA; cdr3_aa: CASSQDLAGGAYNEQFF; cdr3_nt: TGTGCCAGCAGCCAAGATTTGGCAGGGGGGGCCTACAATGAGCAGTTCTTC
v_call: TRBV15; j_call: TRBJ1-3; d_call: NA; clone_size: NA; cdr3_aa: CATSREHSSGNTIYF; cdr3_nt: TGTGCCACCAGCAGAGAACACAGCTCTGGAAACACCATATATTTT
v_call: TRBV6-6; j_call: TRBJ1-4; d_call: TRBD1; clone_size: NA; cdr3_aa: CASSDVTGRGNEKLFF; cdr3_nt: TGTGCCAGCAGCGACGTGACAGGGCGGGGTAATGAAAAACTGTTTTTT
v_call: TRBV19; j_call: TRBJ1-5; d_call: NA; clone_size: once; cdr3_aa: CASSSSLGRNQPQHF; cdr3_nt: TGTGCCAGTAGTTCCTCTCTAGGTCGCAATCAGCCCCAGCATTTT
v_call: TRBV30; j_call: TRBJ1-5; d_call: NA; clone_size: NA; cdr3_aa: CAWSGGGSNQPQHF; cdr3_nt: TGTGCCTGGAGTGGGGGAGGTAGCAATCAGCCCCAGCATTTT
v_call: TRBV20-1; j_call: TRBJ2-1; d_call: TRBD2; clone_size: NA; cdr3_aa: CSARGGGSSYNEQFF; cdr3_nt: TGCAGTGCTAGGGGCGGGGGGAGCTCCTACAATGAGCAGTTCTTC
v_call: TRBV6-6; j_call: TRBJ2-7; d_call: NA; clone_size: NA; cdr3_aa: CASSPRSGGSNEQYF; cdr3_nt: TGTGCCAGCAGTCCTCGTAGTGGAGGTTCCAACGAGCAGTACTTC
v_call: TRBV30; j_call: TRBJ2-3; d_call: NA; clone_size: NA; cdr3_aa: CAWSVKGTDTQYF; cdr3_nt: TGTGCCTGGAGTGTAAAGGGGACAGATACGCAGTATTTT
v_call: TRBV12-5; j_call: TRBJ2-3; d_call: NA; clone_size: NA; cdr3_aa: CASGLAVGTGRDTQYF; cdr3_nt: TGTGCTAGTGGTTTGGCAGTGGGGACCGGGAGAGATACGCAGTATTTT
v_call: TRBV9; j_call: TRBJ2-1; d_call: TRBD2; clone_size: NA; cdr3_aa: CASSVAASGGYEQFF; cdr3_nt: TGTGCCAGCAGCGTAGCGGCTAGCGGGGGGTATGAGCAGTTCTTC
v_call: TRBV6-2/TRBV6-3; j_call: TRBJ1-5; d_call: NA; clone_size: NA; cdr3_aa: CASTKGRGRGSNQPQHF; cdr3_nt: TGTGCCAGCACCAAAGGGAGGGGCAGGGGAAGCAATCAGCCCCAGCATTTT
v_call: TRBV30; j_call: TRBJ1-3; d_call: NA; clone_size: NA; cdr3_aa: CARKSQYSGNTIYF; cdr3_nt: TGTGCCCGCAAATCACAGTACTCTGGAAACACCATATATTTT
v_call: TRBV5-4; j_call: TRBJ2-5; d_call: NA; clone_size: NA; cdr3_aa: CASSLGLGETQYF; cdr3_nt: TGTGCCAGCAGCTTGGGACTGGGAGAGACCCAGTACTTC
v_call: TRBV7-2; j_call: TRBJ1-1; d_call: NA; clone_size: once; cdr3_aa: CASSLALVNTEAFF; cdr3_nt: TGTGCCAGCAGCTTAGCGTTGGTAAACACTGAAGCTTTCTTT
v_call: TRBV6-2/TRBV6-3; j_call: TRBJ1-5; d_call: NA; clone_size: once; cdr3_aa: CASSRRGQPQHF; cdr3_nt: TGTGCCAGCAGTCGGAGGGGTCAGCCCCAGCATTTT
v_call: TRBV5-1; j_call: TRBJ2-2; d_call: NA; clone_size: NA; cdr3_aa: CASSGGTANTGELFF; cdr3_nt: TGCGCCAGCAGCGGCGGGACAGCGAACACCGGGGAGCTGTTTTTT
v_call: TRBV4-3; j_call: TRBJ1-6; d_call: NA; clone_size: NA; cdr3_aa: CASSQDSRFNSPLHF; cdr3_nt: TGCGCCAGCAGCCAAGATAGCCGTTTTAATTCACCCCTCCACTTT
v_call: TRBV9; j_call: TRBJ1-2; d_call: NA; clone_size: NA; cdr3_aa: CASSVGEGNFYGYTF; cdr3_nt: TGTGCCAGCAGCGTAGGAGAGGGGAACTTCTATGGCTACACCTTC
v_call: TRBV2; j_call: TRBJ1-5; d_call: NA; clone_size: NA; cdr3_aa: CASSEEGGEREPQHF; cdr3_nt: TGTGCCAGCAGTGAAGAGGGGGGCGAGAGGGAACCCCAGCATTTT
v_call: TRBV29-1; j_call: TRBJ2-5; d_call: NA; clone_size: NA; cdr3_aa: CSVAAPPGETQYF; cdr3_nt: TGCAGCGTTGCCGCGCCCCCCGGGGAGACCCAGTACTTC
v_call: TRBV15; j_call: TRBJ2-1; d_call: NA; clone_size: once; cdr3_aa: CATSRETGVGNEQFF; cdr3_nt: TGTGCCACCAGCAGAGAAACAGGAGTGGGTAATGAGCAGTTCTTC
v_call: TRBV2; j_call: TRBJ2-5; d_call: NA; clone_size: NA; cdr3_aa: CASKGTVQETQYF; cdr3_nt: TGTGCCAGCAAGGGAACGGTACAAGAGACCCAGTACTTC
v_call: TRBV3-1; j_call: TRBJ2-1; d_call: TRBD2; clone_size: NA; cdr3_aa: CASSQRSGGFYNEQFF; cdr3_nt: TGTGCCAGCAGCCAACGTAGCGGGGGTTTCTACAATGAGCAGTTCTTC
v_call: TRBV7-2; j_call: TRBJ2-2; d_call: TRBD1; clone_size: NA; cdr3_aa: CASTDRDRGLGGELFF; cdr3_nt: TGTGCCAGCACCGACAGGGACAGGGGGCTCGGCGGGGAGCTGTTTTTT
v_call: TRBV20-1; j_call: TRBJ2-1; d_call: NA; clone_size: NA; cdr3_aa: CSVSVGYNEQFF; cdr3_nt: TGCAGTGTCAGCGTCGGGTACAATGAGCAGTTCTTC
v_call: TRBV9; j_call: TRBJ2-3; d_call: TRBD2; clone_size: NA; cdr3_aa: CASSVLAGYTDTQYF; cdr3_nt: TGTGCCAGCAGCGTACTAGCGGGCTACACAGATACGCAGTATTTT
v_call: TRBV28; j_call: TRBJ2-3; d_call: TRBD2; clone_size: NA; cdr3_aa: CASRSTSGGRDTQYF; cdr3_nt: TGTGCCAGCAGATCTACTAGCGGGGGGAGAGATACGCAGTATTTT
v_call: TRBV27; j_call: TRBJ2-7; d_call: NA; clone_size: NA; cdr3_aa: CASSLGGPRYEQYF; cdr3_nt: TGTGCCAGCAGTTTAGGGGGCCCTCGGTACGAGCAGTACTTC
v_call: TRBV29-1; j_call: TRBJ1-1; d_call: NA; clone_size: NA; cdr3_aa: CSVHGTANTEAFF; cdr3_nt: TGCAGCGTTCACGGGACGGCGAACACTGAAGCTTTCTTT
v_call: TRBV2; j_call: TRBJ1-6; d_call: TRBD1; clone_size: NA; cdr3_aa: CASRLTGANSPLHF; cdr3_nt: TGTGCCAGCAGACTTACAGGGGCGAATTCACCCCTCCACTTT